This TCR beta chain was identified during a study of type 1 regulatory T cells. Background on the study: T-allo10 is an in vitro-generated, Tr1-enriched CD4 T cell product specific for alloantigen. Findings of the study overall: Compared with non-type 1 regulatory T cells, type 1 regulatory T cells showed a more restricted TCR repertoire.

This clonotype occurred a few times. No antigen is known for it. Germline loops: CDR1 SGHRS, CDR2 YFSETQ. This CDR3 comprises 15 residues. Trimming stripped 0 bases from V and 4 bases from J, with 13 bases between. TCRdb re-called the reads with MiXCR, one entry per CDR3 protein. The sample has around 65,000 distinct CDR3 sequences, roughly 50% seen once. This receptor was identified in a human donor in good health. The sample comprised cultured non-Tr1 T cells, either the whole culture or a sorted T cell fraction (not recorded which). The V and J genes are TRBV5-1 and TRBJ2-5; D perhaps matches TRBD2 (6 bases). The CDR3 region is CASSLVGGKGETQYF. The CDR3 nucleotides are TGCGCCAGCAGCTTGGTCGGAGGGAAAGGAGAGACCCAGTACTTC.